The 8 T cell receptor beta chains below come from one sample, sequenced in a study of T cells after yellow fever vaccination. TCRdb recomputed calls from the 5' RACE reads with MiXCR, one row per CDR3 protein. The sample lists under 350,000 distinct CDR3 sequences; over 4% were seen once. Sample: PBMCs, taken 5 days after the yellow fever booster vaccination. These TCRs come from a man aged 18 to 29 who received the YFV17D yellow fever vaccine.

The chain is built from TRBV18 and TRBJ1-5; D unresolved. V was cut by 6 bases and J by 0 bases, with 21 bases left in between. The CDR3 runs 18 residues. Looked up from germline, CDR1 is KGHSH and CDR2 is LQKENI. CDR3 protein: CASSPGRETADSNQPQHF. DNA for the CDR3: TGTGCCAGCTCCCCGGGAAGAGAGACTGCGGATAGCAATCAGCCCCAGCATTTT.

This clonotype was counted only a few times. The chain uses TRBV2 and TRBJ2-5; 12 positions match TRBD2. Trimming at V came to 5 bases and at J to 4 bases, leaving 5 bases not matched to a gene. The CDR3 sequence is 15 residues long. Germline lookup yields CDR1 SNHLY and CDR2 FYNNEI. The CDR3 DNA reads TGTGCCAGCAGTACTAGCGGGGGGAAGGGAGAGACCCAGTACTTC. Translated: CASSTSGGKGETQYF.

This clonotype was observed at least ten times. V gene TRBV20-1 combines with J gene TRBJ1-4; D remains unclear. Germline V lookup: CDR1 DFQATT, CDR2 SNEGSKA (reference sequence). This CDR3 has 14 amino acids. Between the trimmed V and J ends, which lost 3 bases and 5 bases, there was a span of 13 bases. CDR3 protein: CSASVAGENEKLFF. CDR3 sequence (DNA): TGCAGTGCTAGCGTGGCCGGGGAGAATGAAAAACTGTTTTTT.

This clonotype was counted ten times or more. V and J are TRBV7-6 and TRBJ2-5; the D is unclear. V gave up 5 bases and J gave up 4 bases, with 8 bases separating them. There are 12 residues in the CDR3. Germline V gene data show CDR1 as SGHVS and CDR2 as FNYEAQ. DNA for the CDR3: TGTGCCAGCAGCGCCTGGGGAGAGACCCAGTACTTC. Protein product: CASSAWGETQYF.

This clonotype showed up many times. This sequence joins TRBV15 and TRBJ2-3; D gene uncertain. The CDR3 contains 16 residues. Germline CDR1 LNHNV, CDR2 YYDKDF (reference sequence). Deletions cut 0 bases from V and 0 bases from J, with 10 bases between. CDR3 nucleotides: TGTGCCACCAGCAGAGAATGGCAGTTGAGCACAGATACGCAGTATTTT. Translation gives CATSREWQLSTDTQYF.

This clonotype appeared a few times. In nucleotides, the CDR3 is TGTGCCAGCAGAGAAAAACGGCCGAATACGGACACCGGGGAGCTGTTTTTT. Its protein is CASREKRPNTDTGELFF. This chain connects TRBV6-4 to TRBJ2-2; D is uncertain. This CDR3 has 17 amino acids. Deletions cut 6 bases from V and 3 bases from J, with 20 bases between. Germline CDR1 and CDR2: MRHNA and SNTAGT.

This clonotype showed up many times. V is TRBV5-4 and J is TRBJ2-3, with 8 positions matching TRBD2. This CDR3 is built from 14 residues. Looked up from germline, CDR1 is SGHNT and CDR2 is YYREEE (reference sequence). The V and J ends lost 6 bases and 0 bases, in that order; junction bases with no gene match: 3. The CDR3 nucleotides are TGTGCCAGCACCCAGCGGGGGAGCACAGATACGCAGTATTTT. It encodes CASTQRGSTDTQYF.

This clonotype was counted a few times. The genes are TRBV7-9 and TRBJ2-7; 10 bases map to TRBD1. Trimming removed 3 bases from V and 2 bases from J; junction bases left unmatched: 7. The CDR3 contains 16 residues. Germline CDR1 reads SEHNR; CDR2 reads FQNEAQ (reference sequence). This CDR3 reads CASSFVPGQGTYEQYF. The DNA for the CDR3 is TGTGCCAGCAGCTTCGTCCCGGGACAGGGGACCTACGAGCAGTACTTC.